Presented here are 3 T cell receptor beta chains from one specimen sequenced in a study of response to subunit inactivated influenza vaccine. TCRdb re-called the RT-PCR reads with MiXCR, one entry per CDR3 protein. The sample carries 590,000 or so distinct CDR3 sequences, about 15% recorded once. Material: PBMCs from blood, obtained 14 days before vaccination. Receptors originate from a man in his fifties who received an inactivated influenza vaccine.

CDR3 sequence: CASRLSRIAGELFF. The CDR3 coding sequence is TGTGCCAGCAGGCTATCGCGGATCGCCGGGGAGCTGTTTTTT. This chain uses TRBV6-1 with TRBJ2-2; no clear D. The CDR3 is made up of 14 amino acids. The germline CDR1 and CDR2 sequences are MNHNS and SASEGT. Trimming removed 6 bases from V and 6 bases from J, with 14 bases in between.

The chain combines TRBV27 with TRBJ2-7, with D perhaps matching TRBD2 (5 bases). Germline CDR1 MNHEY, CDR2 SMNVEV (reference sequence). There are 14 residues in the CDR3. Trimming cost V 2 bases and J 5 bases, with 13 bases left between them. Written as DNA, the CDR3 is TGTGCCAGCAGTTTACCGGGATCTAGCCACGAGCAGTACTTC. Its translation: CASSLPGSSHEQYF.

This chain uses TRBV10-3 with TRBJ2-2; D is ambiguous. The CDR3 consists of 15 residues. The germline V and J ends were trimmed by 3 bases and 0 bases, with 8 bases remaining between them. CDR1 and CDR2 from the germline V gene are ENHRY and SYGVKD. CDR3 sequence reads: CAISDRLTNTGELFF. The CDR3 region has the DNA TGTGCCATCAGTGACAGGCTAACGAACACCGGGGAGCTGTTTTTT.